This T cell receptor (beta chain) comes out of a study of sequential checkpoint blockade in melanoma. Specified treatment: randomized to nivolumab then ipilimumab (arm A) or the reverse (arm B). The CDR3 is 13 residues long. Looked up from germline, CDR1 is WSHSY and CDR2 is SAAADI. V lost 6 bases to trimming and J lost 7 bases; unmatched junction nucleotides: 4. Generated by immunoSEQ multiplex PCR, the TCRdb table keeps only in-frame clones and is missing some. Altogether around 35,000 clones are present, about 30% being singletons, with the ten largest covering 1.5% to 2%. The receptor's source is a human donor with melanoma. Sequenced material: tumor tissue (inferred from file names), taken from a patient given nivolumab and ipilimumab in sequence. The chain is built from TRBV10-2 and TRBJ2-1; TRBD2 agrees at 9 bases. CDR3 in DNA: TGCGCCAGCAGCTTTAGCGGGAGTAATGAGCAGTTCTTC. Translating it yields CASSFSGSNEQFF.